The source of this TCR beta chain is a study of T cells in localized non-small cell lung cancer. Broader study findings: Higher adjacent-lung clonality was associated with shorter survival. A median approximately 57 of the top 100 tumor clones appeared in adjacent lung. Sequence data derive from only one tumor region, so heterogeneity remains possible. Highest T cell clonality was seen in uninvolved adjacent lung, surpassing that measured in tumor.

Clones were sequenced by immunoSEQ multiplex PCR, and TCRdb holds only the in-frame ones, with some missing. The sample records 100,000 to 150,000 clones, 89% being singletons. Trimming pared 5 bases from V and 1 base from J, leaving 12 bases between. Germline CDR1 and CDR2: SGHTA and FQGTGA. The CDR3 sequence is 15 residues long. Concerning this clone: What it binds is unknown.

This specimen was peripheral blood, taken before any cancer treatment. This rearrangement joins TRBV7-3 to TRBJ2-1, with D perhaps assigned TRBD1 or TRBD2 (5 bases each). This TCR was recovered from a female donor of 60 years or more with stage I lung adenocarcinoma. The CDR3 DNA reads as TGTGCCAGCAGCCCAACCGGGACGTCCTACAATGAGCAGTTCTTC. Encoded protein: CASSPTGTSYNEQFF.